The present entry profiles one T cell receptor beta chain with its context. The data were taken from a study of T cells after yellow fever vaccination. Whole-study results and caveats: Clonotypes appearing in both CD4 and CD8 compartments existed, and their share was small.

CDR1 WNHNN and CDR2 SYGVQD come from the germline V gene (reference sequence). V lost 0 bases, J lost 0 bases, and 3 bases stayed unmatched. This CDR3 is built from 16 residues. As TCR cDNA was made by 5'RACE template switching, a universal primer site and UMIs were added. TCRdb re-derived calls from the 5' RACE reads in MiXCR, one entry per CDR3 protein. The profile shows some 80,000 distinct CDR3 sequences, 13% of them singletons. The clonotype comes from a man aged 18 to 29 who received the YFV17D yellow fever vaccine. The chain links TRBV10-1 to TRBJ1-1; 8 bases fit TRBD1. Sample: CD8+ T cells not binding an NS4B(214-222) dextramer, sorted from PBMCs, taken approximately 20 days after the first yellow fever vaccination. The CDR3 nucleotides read TGCGCCAGCAGTGAGTCCGGGACAGGCGTGAACACTGAAGCTTTCTTT. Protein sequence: CASSESGTGVNTEAFF.